The 13 T cell receptor beta chains presented below share a single source sample, sequenced in a study of T cell clonality in common variable immunodeficiency. Here immunoSEQ multiplex PCR was the method, and the copy in TCRdb shows in-frame clones only, minus some. The sample holds about 33,000 clones, and no clone turns up only once. The sequencing input was peripheral blood mononuclear cells. The receptor set was obtained from a person aged 18 to 70 in good health.

Only a few counts were recorded for this clone. The read ends 3 residues early relative to the CDR3; the germline J gene fills the gap. The gene calls are TRBV30 and TRBJ2-1; 8 bases map to TRBD2. The germline CDR1 and CDR2 sequences are GTSNPN and SVGIG (reference sequence). This CDR3 has 15 residues. V shed 1 base and J 3 bases; nucleotides not matched to a gene: 5. The CDR3 protein is CAWSGRTSYYNEQFF. Incomplete CDR3 DNA: TGTGCCTGGAGTGGGAGGACTAGCTACTACAATGAG.

There are many counts of this clone. Read sequence stops 3 residues before the CDR3 end, and the germline J gene provides the missing end. The rearrangement joins TRBV7-2 to TRBJ1-5, with TRBD1 matching 9 bases. The germline gives CDR1 SGHTA, CDR2 FQGNSA. The CDR3 extends over 14 amino acids. The V and J ends lost 4 bases and 8 bases, in that order; junction bases with no gene match: 6. The CDR3 loop reads CASSSNRGQEPQHF. CDR3 DNA (partial): TGTGCCAGCAGCTCCAACAGGGGGCAAGAGCCC.

Ten or more counts support this clone. The sequenced fragment ends 3 residues before the CDR3 boundary, so the rest is inferred from the germline J gene. V is TRBV4-1 and J is TRBJ2-3, with 15 bases matching TRBD2. This CDR3 has 18 residues. Looked up from germline, CDR1 is MGHRA and CDR2 is YSYEKL. The J segment lost 6 bases and the V segment lost 2 bases, leaving 9 bases of the junction unmatched. The covered CDR3 bases are TGCGCCAGCAGCCAATCGGCGGGACTAGCGGGAGGAGGTGATACG. This translates into CASSQSAGLAGGGDT. The full CDR3 is CASSQSAGLAGGGDTQYF.

Points on this clone: The sequenced fragment ends 3 residues before the CDR3 boundary, so the rest is inferred from the germline J gene. J is TRBJ1-5 and V is TRBV11-3; 8 nucleotides line up with TRBD1. Germline V gives CDR1 SGHNT, CDR2 YENEEA. CDR3 size: 14 residues. V was clipped by 2 bases and J by 9 bases; unmatched bases: 6. The DNA read from the CDR3 is TGTGCCAGCAGCTTATCAGGGGGCGATTGGCCC. Translation: CASSLSGGDWP. In full, the CDR3 is CASSLSGGDWPQHF.

This clone has at least ten counts. The read ends 3 residues before the CDR3 terminus; that terminus is restored from the germline J gene. This chain joins TRBV30 and TRBJ2-3; 12 bases are shared with TRBD2. This CDR3 spans 16 amino acids. Germline V gene data show CDR1 as GTSNPN and CDR2 as SVGIG (reference sequence). The V gene end was trimmed by 1 base and the J gene end by 0 bases; junction bases not matched to a gene: 2. The DNA read from the CDR3 is TGTGCCTGGAGTGAAGGGACTAGCGGGAGCACAGATACG. Translated: CAWSEGTSGSTDT. The full CDR3 reads CAWSEGTSGSTDTQYF.

As concerns this clone: The CDR3 is cut off 3 residues early in the read; its end comes from the germline J gene. V and J are TRBV30 and TRBJ1-2; D perhaps matches TRBD1 (6 bases). CDR3 length equals 14 residues. Germline loops: CDR1 GTSNPN, CDR2 SVGIG (reference sequence). The CDR3 protein is CAWYGGAPGYGYTF. CDR3 DNA (partial): TGTGCCTGGTATGGGGGGGCTCCGGGTTACGGG.

Ten or more counts support this clone. The read finishes 3 residues shy of the CDR3 end, and the germline J gene is used to complete it. The chain is built from TRBV6-1 and TRBJ2-1; 7 bases align to TRBD1. CDR1 is MNHNS, CDR2 SASEGT, per germline. The CDR3 extends over 16 amino acids. V dropped 2 bases and J dropped 5; count of bases not matched to a gene: 9. The covered CDR3 bases are TGTGCCAGCAGTGAAAGTTTGGGGACAGAGGACAATGAG. This gives the protein CASSESLGTEDNE. The whole CDR3 region reads CASSESLGTEDNEQFF.

The sample holds many counts of this clone. The read ends 3 residues early relative to the CDR3; the germline J gene fills the gap. The chain has TRBV7-8 and TRBJ2-3, with TRBD2 identical over 12 bases. The CDR3 runs 17 residues. Germline V gene sequence: CDR1 SGHVS, CDR2 FQNEAQ. J gave up 6 bases and V 2 bases, and 9 bases lay outside the gene matches. CDR3 DNA, as far as it was read: TGTGCCAGCAGCTTAATGACTAGCGGGAGAGCGGGGGATACG. It translates to CASSLMTSGRAGDT. The complete CDR3 protein is CASSLMTSGRAGDTQYF.

This clone was seen a few times. The CDR3 end is not reached by the read, which stops 3 residues before it; the germline J gene fills it in. V is TRBV5-4 and J is TRBJ2-5; tentative D call: TRBD2 (5 bases). The CDR3 spans 14 residues. From germline, CDR1 is SGHNT and CDR2 YYREEE (reference sequence). V shed 4 bases and J shed 2 bases, with 12 bases lying between them. The CDR3 region is CASSPDLTQETQYF. CDR3 DNA, as far as it was read: TGTGCCAGCAGCCCGGACTTGACACAAGAGACC.

This clone was seen ten or more times. The read terminates 3 residues before the CDR3 end, so the remaining end is supplied by the germline J gene. This rearrangement joins TRBV30 to TRBJ1-5; possibly TRBD1 for D (5 bases). This CDR3 spans 13 amino acids. The V gene's germline CDR1 is GTSNPN and CDR2 SVGIG (reference sequence). Trimming cost V 7 bases and J 2 bases, with 12 bases left between them. CDR3 amino acids: CASDRGGNQPQHF. Partial CDR3 DNA: TGTGCCTCCGATAGGGGTGGCAATCAGCCC.

This clone was picked up many times. The read gets to within 3 residues of the CDR3 end, and the germline J gene fills in the rest. The gene calls are TRBV19 and TRBJ2-4; weak D call: TRBD2 (7 bases). The CDR3 is 15 amino acids. With 9 bases removed from V and 0 bases from J, the gap between germline ends came to 15 bases. CDR1 and CDR2 (germline): LNHDA, SQIVND (reference sequence). CDR3 in amino acids: CASSEGGAAKNIQYF. The part of the CDR3 DNA that was read is TGTGCCAGCTCGGAGGGGGGGGCAGCCAAAAACATT.

About this clone itself: Relative to the germline gene, one junction end is altered; a read error may explain this. The CDR3 is cut off 3 residues early in the read; its end comes from the germline J gene. The same CDR3 is also encoded by other DNA sequences in this sample. The chain recombines TRBV5-1 with TRBJ1-3; 8 bases map to TRBD1. The CDR3 is 15 amino acids. In germline, CDR1 is SGHRS, CDR2 YFSETQ. The sequenced CDR3 bases are TGCGCCAGCAGCGACCAGGGGGCATCAGGAAACACG. It translates to CASSDQGASGNT. The entire CDR3 is CASSDQGASGNTIYF.

The CDR3 bases that were read are TGTGCCAGCGACGGGGGAAATTCACCC. It yields the protein CASDGGNSP. The entire CDR3 reads CASDGGNSPLHF. The chain carries TRBV7-2 and TRBJ1-6, with D perhaps matching TRBD1 (5 bases). The read ends 3 residues shy of where the CDR3 ends; the end is completed using the germline J gene. Trimming took off 8 bases at V and 7 bases at J, with 9 bases between the two ends. The CDR3 sequence is 12 residues long. Germline V CDR1 and CDR2: SGHTA, FQGNSA. Full variable domain (rest looked up from reference TRBV7-2 and TRBJ1-6): GAGVSQSPSNKVTEKGKDVELRCDPISGHTALYWYRQSLGQGLEFLIYFQGNSAPDKSGLPSDRFSAERTGGSVSTLTIQRTQQEDSAVYLCASDGGNSPLHFGNGTRLTVT.